These T cell receptor beta chains were read from a single sample in a study of blood T cell repertoires in COVID-19. Produced via immunoSEQ multiplex PCR; TCRdb's table is partial and in-frame only. The table lists roughly 100,000 clones, 88% of them singletons, with around 5% in the top ten. The sequencing sample was made of peripheral blood. All receptors come from a woman of 80 years or more with active COVID-19. Both conserved end residues are part of each CDR3. Each record gives: CDR3 protein, CDR3 DNA, D gene, J gene, V gene, clone size. The D gene is left open where the match is weak. The size entry is marked missing in some rows and otherwise reads once, few, many or a size class.

CASSLDSGAHNEQFF,TGTGCCAGCAGCTTAGATAGCGGGGCCCACAATGAGCAGTTCTTC,TRBD2,TRBJ2-1,TRBV7-2,NA
CASSPRVAWQETQYF,TGTGCCAGCAGCCCTCGGGTAGCGTGGCAAGAGACCCAGTACTTC,NA,TRBJ2-5,TRBV9,NA
CASSTRQGAGEQYF,TGTGCCAGCAGCACGAGACAGGGGGCGGGTGAGCAGTACTTC,TRBD1,TRBJ2-7,TRBV7-9,few
CASREPGQGNGELFF,TGTGCCAGCAGAGAACCGGGACAGGGTAACGGGGAGCTGTTTTTT,TRBD1,TRBJ2-2,TRBV7-9,NA
CASSPRLAGQETQYF,TGTGCCAGCAGCCCCCGACTAGCGGGACAGGAGACCCAGTACTTC,TRBD2,TRBJ2-5,TRBV9,NA
CASSPPMETRDTEAFF,TGTGCCAGCAGTCCCCCGATGGAGACTCGGGACACTGAAGCTTTCTTT,NA,TRBJ1-1,TRBV28,NA
CASSQGLAGGRKYF,TGTGCCAGCAGCCAAGGACTAGCGGGAGGGCGGAAGTATTTT,TRBD2,TRBJ2-3,TRBV6-2/TRBV6-3,NA
CATSDLGDRATNEQFF,TGTGCCACCAGTGATTTGGGGGACAGGGCGACAAATGAGCAGTTCTTC,TRBD1,TRBJ2-1,TRBV24-1,once
CASSSLGAPNLRSYEQYF,TGTGCCAGCAGTTCGTTGGGGGCGCCAAACCTAAGATCCTACGAGCAGTACTTC,NA,TRBJ2-7,TRBV28,NA
CASSLGGPLSGEKLFF,TGTGCCAGCAGCTTAGGGGGCCCTCTCTCAGGTGAAAAACTGTTTTTT,NA,TRBJ1-4,TRBV7-9,NA
CASSGAGAPGGYTF,TGTGCCAGCAGTGGGGCGGGGGCTCCTGGGGGCTACACCTTC,NA,TRBJ1-2,TRBV2,NA
CASSFNRLANTGELFF,TGTGCCAGCAGCTTTAATAGACTAGCGAACACCGGGGAGCTGTTTTTT,NA,TRBJ2-2,TRBV7-9,NA
CASSLGLEDTQYF,TGTGCCAGCAGTTTAGGACTGGAGGATACGCAGTATTTT,NA,TRBJ2-3,TRBV12-3/TRBV12-4,NA
CASSYRGTDLAKNIQYF,TGTGCCAGCAGCTACCGGGGGACGGACCTAGCCAAAAACATTCAGTACTTC,NA,TRBJ2-4,TRBV5-6,NA
CAIHTDGYEQYF,TGTGCCATCCACACCGACGGGTACGAGCAGTACTTC,NA,TRBJ2-7,TRBV2,NA
CASRPDRVLDEQFF,TGTGCCAGCCGGCCGGACAGGGTGCTCGATGAGCAGTTCTTC,TRBD1,TRBJ2-1,TRBV2,NA
CASSPRGQGATRGEQFF,TGTGCCAGCAGCCCCAGGGGACAGGGGGCAACGAGGGGTGAGCAGTTCTTC,TRBD1,TRBJ2-1,TRBV7-2,NA
CASSVDIDNSIF,TGTGCCAGCAGCGTGGACATCGACAACTCCATCTTC,NA,TRBJ1-2,TRBV7-9,NA
CASSLESGLAGGWEQFF,TGTGCCAGCAGCTTAGAATCGGGACTAGCGGGAGGATGGGAGCAGTTCTTC,TRBD2,TRBJ2-1,TRBV11-2,NA
CASSFIPGQGNQPQHF,TGTGCCAGCAGTTTCATACCGGGACAGGGCAATCAGCCCCAGCATTTT,TRBD1,TRBJ1-5,TRBV28,NA
CASMDRGPKSETQYF,TGTGCCAGCATGGACAGGGGGCCCAAGTCCGAGACCCAGTACTTC,TRBD1,TRBJ2-5,TRBV28,NA
CASSQGQGLDTEAFF,TGTGCCAGTAGCCAAGGACAGGGGCTTGACACTGAAGCTTTCTTT,TRBD1,TRBJ1-1,TRBV19,NA
CASSTSRAATNEKLFF,TGTGCCAGCAGCACTAGCCGGGCGGCCACTAATGAAAAACTGTTTTTT,NA,TRBJ1-4,TRBV7-8,NA
CASGHRTDTQYF,TGTGCCAGCGGCCACCGCACAGATACGCAGTATTTT,NA,TRBJ2-3,TRBV27,NA
CASSPGSTETQYF,TGTGCCAGCAGCCCTGGGAGCACAGAGACCCAGTACTTC,NA,TRBJ2-5,TRBV3-1/TRBV3-2,few
CASETGMTNTEAFF,TGTGCCAGCGAAACAGGGATGACGAACACTGAAGCTTTCTTT,NA,TRBJ1-1,TRBV2,NA
CASSLGSGREKLFF,TGCGCCAGCAGCTTGGGGTCAGGGAGGGAAAAACTGTTTTTT,NA,TRBJ1-4,TRBV5-1,NA
CASSPSWKGGTGELFF,TGTGCCAGCAGCCCATCCTGGAAGGGGGGGACCGGGGAGCTGTTTTTT,NA,TRBJ2-2,TRBV4-2,NA
CSVPNFNEQFF,TGCAGTGTCCCGAACTTCAATGAGCAGTTCTTC,NA,TRBJ2-1,TRBV20-1,NA
CSVVAGSSTDTQYF,TGCAGCGTTGTCGCGGGATCTAGCACAGATACGCAGTATTTT,NA,TRBJ2-3,TRBV29-1,few
CASSPRPAGGQERVYEQYF,TGTGCCAGCAGCCCCCGCCCAGCGGGAGGGCAGGAGAGGGTGTACGAGCAGTACTTC,TRBD2,TRBJ2-7,TRBV7-3,NA
CASRDSGQDTQYF,TGTGCCAGCAGGGATAGCGGGCAGGATACGCAGTATTTT,TRBD2,TRBJ2-3,TRBV28,NA
CASSPGGDYEQYF,TGTGCCAGCAGCCCGGGAGGGGACTACGAGCAGTACTTC,TRBD2,TRBJ2-7,TRBV6-6,NA
CSVSFRSPSYEQYF,TGCAGCGTTTCTTTCAGGTCCCCTTCCTACGAGCAGTACTTC,NA,TRBJ2-7,TRBV29-1,few
CASSERAGALYNEQFF,TGTGCCAGCAGTGAAAGGGCGGGAGCCCTATACAATGAGCAGTTCTTC,TRBD2,TRBJ2-1,TRBV25-1,NA
CSASFQGATPTYEQYF,TGCAGTGCTAGTTTCCAGGGGGCCACCCCTACCTACGAGCAGTACTTC,TRBD1,TRBJ2-7,TRBV20-1,NA
CAIMPGGGGSAQFF,TGTGCCATCATGCCCGGCGGGGGCGGAAGTGCGCAGTTCTTC,NA,TRBJ2-1,TRBV10-3,few